One and the same sample provided the 28 T cell receptor beta chains below, sequenced in a study of cytomegalovirus exposure and HLA in healthy donors. This PCR relied on a set of 60 Vbeta primers and 13 Jbeta primers. Assay used: immunoSEQ multiplex PCR; TCRdb lists only in-frame clones, some missing. The top ten clones hold 2.5% to 3.5% of a sample with approximately 160,000 clones, 75% of them seen once. The sample taken for sequencing was PBMCs. These receptors originate from a woman aged 45-65 years in good health and CMV-seropositive.

V gene TRBV7-2 combines with J gene TRBJ1-4; D unresolved. Trimming removed 5 bases at V and 10 bases at J, with 11 bases between. CDR1 and CDR2 (germline): SGHTA, FQGNSA. The CDR3 covers 12 residues. The CDR3 DNA reads as TGTGCCAGCAGCAGAGGGATCGGAAAACTGTTTTTT. It yields the protein CASSRGIGKLFF.

This clone was seen once. This sequence joins TRBV2 and TRBJ2-1; TRBD2 matches 8 bases. The CDR3 totals 15 residues. Unmatched junction bases numbered 11, after V lost 6 bases and J lost 7 bases. Germline loops: CDR1 SNHLY, CDR2 FYNNEI. The CDR3 spells CASRTGTRSVNEQFF. CDR3 bases: TGTGCCAGCAGAACCGGGACTAGAAGCGTGAATGAGCAGTTCTTC.

The chain uses TRBV14 and TRBJ2-3; D is unresolved. Trimming removed 3 bases from V and 3 bases from J, with 10 bases in between. CDR1 SGHDN and CDR2 FVKESK come from the germline V gene. This CDR3 is 14 amino acids long. The CDR3 DNA is TGTGCCAGCAGCCACCTAGTGGGTACAGATACGCAGTATTTT. Translating it yields CASSHLVGTDTQYF.

The sample holds a few counts of this clone. The genes are TRBV11-2 and TRBJ2-7, with TRBD2 matching over 11 bases. The V and J ends lost 1 base and 5 bases, in that order; junction bases with no gene match: 4. Germline V gene lookup returns CDR1 SGHAT and CDR2 FQNNGV. This CDR3 has 15 residues. As DNA, the CDR3 is TGTGCCAGCAGCTTAGTAGCGGGGGGGTGGGACGAGCAGTACTTC. This encodes CASSLVAGGWDEQYF.

This chain connects TRBV27 to TRBJ2-2; 10 bases fit TRBD1. The CDR3 is 14 amino acids. The V gene end was trimmed by 6 bases and the J gene end by 5 bases; junction bases not matched to a gene: 3. Germline V gives CDR1 MNHEY, CDR2 SMNVEV (reference sequence). The chain's CDR3 is CASRGTGETGELFF. CDR3 DNA: TGTGCCAGCAGGGGGACAGGGGAAACCGGGGAGCTGTTTTTT.

The chain recombines TRBV6-5 with TRBJ1-5, with D unresolved. CDR1 and CDR2 from the germline V gene are MNHEY and SVGAGI. Trimming cost V 4 bases and J 7 bases, with 11 bases left between them. This CDR3 contains 13 residues. The CDR3 DNA sequence: TGTGCCAGCAGTTCGGGGTTTGGGCAGCCCCAGCATTTT. Its translation is CASSSGFGQPQHF.

This clone has a single count. V gene TRBV28 combines with J gene TRBJ1-5; 9 nucleotides align to TRBD1. Losses at the gene ends were 6 bases for V and 7 bases for J; bases not matched to a gene: 7. There are 14 residues in the CDR3. The germline gives CDR1 MDHEN, CDR2 SYDVKM. In DNA, the CDR3 is TGTGCCAGCAGCAGGGACAGGGTTAACCAGCCCCAGCATTTT. The encoded protein is CASSRDRVNQPQHF.

This clone has just one count. The chain recombines TRBV5-5 with TRBJ1-5; TRBD1 agrees at 7 bases. Germline V gene lookup returns CDR1 SGHKS and CDR2 YYEKEE (reference sequence). The CDR3 spans 14 residues. The ends lost 6 bases at V and 6 bases at J; junction bases unmatched: 9. DNA for the CDR3: TGTGCCAGCACAATGACAGGGACGAGTCAGCCCCAGCATTTT. The encoded protein is CASTMTGTSQPQHF.

This clone showed up just a few times. This CDR3 is CASSETRQGGKYF. CDR3 DNA sequence: TGTGCCAGCAGTGAAACCCGACAGGGGGGGAAGTACTTC. The chain has TRBV2 and TRBJ2-7; 9 bases are a match to TRBD1. J lost 11 bases, V lost 2 bases, and 7 bases had no gene match. The CDR3 is 13 amino acids. Looked up from germline, CDR1 is SNHLY and CDR2 is FYNNEI.

The genes are TRBV2 and TRBJ1-1; a weak D match, TRBD1 (6 bases). Trimming took off 0 bases at V and 6 bases at J, with 20 bases between the two ends. This CDR3 region has 17 residues. Germline V lookup: CDR1 SNHLY, CDR2 FYNNEI. The CDR3 region is CASSEALRGGRDPEAFF. The CDR3 DNA sequence: TGTGCCAGCAGTGAAGCGCTTCGGGGGGGGCGCGACCCTGAAGCTTTCTTT.

The genes are TRBV27 and TRBJ2-1; TRBD2 aligns across 8 bases. The ends lost 2 bases at V and 0 bases at J; junction bases unmatched: 12. Germline V lookup: CDR1 MNHEY, CDR2 SMNVEV (reference sequence). The CDR3 spans 19 residues. Here the CDR3 reads CASSLGRLAGPSSYNEQFF. For the CDR3, the DNA is TGTGCCAGCAGTTTAGGGAGATTAGCGGGGCCGAGCTCCTACAATGAGCAGTTCTTC.

The genes are TRBV5-1 and TRBJ1-1, with D possibly being TRBD1 (6 bases). V was clipped by 7 bases and J by 5 bases, with 15 bases between them. Germline V gene sequence: CDR1 SGHRS, CDR2 YFSETQ. This CDR3 contains 13 residues. For the CDR3, the DNA is TGCGCCAGCGGTCGGGACAAAGGGACTGAAGCTTTCTTT. This translates into CASGRDKGTEAFF.

This clone was recorded once. This CDR3 reads CASSVGGDSPLHF. The CDR3 region has the DNA TGTGCCAGCAGCGTAGGAGGTGATTCACCCCTCCACTTT. The V gene is TRBV9, the J gene TRBJ1-6; D is uncertain. The CDR3 contains 13 residues. Looked up from germline, CDR1 is SGDLS and CDR2 is YYNGEE. Deletions cut 0 bases from V and 8 bases from J, with 6 bases between.

This clone has a single count. The chain has TRBV7-2 and TRBJ1-3; D remains ambiguous. V was cut by 5 bases and J by 4 bases, with 12 bases left in between. Germline V gene data show CDR1 as SGHTA and CDR2 as FQGNSA. The CDR3 totals 14 residues. The CDR3 bases are TGTGCCAGCAGCCCAGGAGGGAGGGGAAACACCATATATTTT. It specifies CASSPGGRGNTIYF.

This clone was counted a single time. Other DNA variants within this sample encode the same CDR3. This chain uses TRBV5-1 with TRBJ2-3; D is unclear. Germline CDR1 reads SGHRS; CDR2 reads YFSETQ. Trimming took off 0 bases at V and 1 base at J, with 3 bases between the two ends. This CDR3 region has 13 residues. The CDR3 nucleotides read TGCGCCAGCAGCTTGGCGGGCACAGATACGCAGTATTTT. This translates into CASSLAGTDTQYF.

This chain connects TRBV2 to TRBJ2-5, with 9 positions matching TRBD2. The germline gives CDR1 SNHLY, CDR2 FYNNEI. The CDR3 is made up of 17 amino acids. V gave up 5 bases and J gave up 1 base; unmatched junction bases: 11. CDR3 loop: CASSSAGGTSFQETQYF. CDR3 bases: TGTGCCAGCAGTTCTGCGGGGGGGACCTCTTTCCAAGAGACCCAGTACTTC.

This chain connects TRBV5-1 to TRBJ2-1; 11 nucleotides match TRBD1. This CDR3 has 15 amino acids. Germline V gene sequence: CDR1 SGHRS, CDR2 YFSETQ. The trim removed 0 bases at V and 6 bases at J, leaving 2 bases unmatched. The CDR3 protein is CASSLGGQGVNEQFF. For the CDR3, the DNA is TGCGCCAGCAGCTTGGGGGGACAGGGGGTCAATGAGCAGTTCTTC.

The chain has TRBV9 and TRBJ2-2; tentatively, D is TRBD1 (5 bases). The CDR3 has 16 residues. Germline assignment: CDR1 SGDLS and CDR2 YYNGEE. Trimming took 1 base from V and 7 from J, leaving 17 bases between them. The CDR3 loop is CASSVTPPGLGGELFF. In DNA, the CDR3 is TGTGCCAGCAGCGTAACTCCCCCAGGGCTAGGCGGGGAGCTGTTTTTT.

This clone was recorded a few times. V and J are TRBV20-1 and TRBJ2-1, with D unclear. Trimming removed 5 bases from V and 5 bases from J, with 7 bases in between. Germline CDR1 reads DFQATT; CDR2 reads SNEGSKA (reference sequence). The length of the CDR3 is 11 residues. The CDR3 here is CSAWRNNEQFF. For the CDR3, the DNA is TGCAGTGCTTGGAGAAACAATGAGCAGTTCTTC.

The rearrangement uses TRBV4-1 and TRBJ2-1; tentatively, D is TRBD1 (5 bases). The CDR3 runs 16 residues. The germline V gene has CDR1 MGHRA and CDR2 YSYEKL. The V end lost 1 base, the J end lost 0 bases, and 10 bases lay between the germline ends. Written as DNA, the CDR3 is TGCGCCAGCAGCCAAGGGGGCTCCAACTCCTACAATGAGCAGTTCTTC. It codes for CASSQGGSNSYNEQFF.

The rearrangement uses TRBV2 and TRBJ1-2, with a tentative D call TRBD1 (6 bases). The CDR3 has 14 amino acids. Trimming removed 6 bases at V and 6 bases at J, with 17 bases between. In germline, CDR1 is SNHLY, CDR2 FYNNEI. The CDR3 spells CASRPKQGAHGYTF. The DNA of the CDR3 is TGTGCCAGCAGGCCGAAACAGGGTGCCCATGGCTACACCTTC. The full variable domain, in which reference TRBV2 and TRBJ1-2 provide the parts outside the CDR3, is EPEVTQTPSHQVTQMGQEVILRCVPISNHLYFYWYRQILGQKVEFLVSFYNNEISEKSEIFDDQFSVERPDGSNFTLKIRSTKLEDSAMYFCASRPKQGAHGYTFGSGTRLTVV.

The V call is TRBV2, the J call TRBJ1-5, with D uncertain. Deletions cut 7 bases from V and 7 bases from J, with 14 bases between. CDR3 length: 13 residues. Per germline, CDR1 SNHLY and CDR2 FYNNEI. CDR3 loop: CASTKGPGQPQHF. The CDR3 DNA follows: TGTGCCAGCACCAAAGGCCCGGGGCAGCCCCAGCATTTT.

The J gene is TRBJ2-1, the V gene TRBV6-1; 10 bases fit TRBD2. CDR1 and CDR2 (germline): MNHNS, SASEGT. CDR3 length: 15 amino acids. With V trimmed by 6 bases and J by 9 bases, 11 bases remained unmatched. This chain's CDR3 is CASSTLAGARGEQFF. The CDR3 coding sequence is TGTGCCAGCAGCACTCTAGCGGGGGCGCGGGGTGAGCAGTTCTTC.

The chain is built from TRBV10-3 and TRBJ1-1; TRBD1 matches at 7 bases. The CDR3 contains 15 residues. Trimming removed 10 bases from V and 0 bases from J; junction bases left unmatched: 11. CDR1 and CDR2 from the germline V gene are ENHRY and SYGVKD. Here the CDR3 reads CATGPGQPMNTEAFF. In DNA form, the CDR3 reads TGTGCCACAGGACCGGGACAGCCCATGAACACTGAAGCTTTCTTT.

The chain is built from TRBV15 and TRBJ1-5; perhaps TRBD1 as D (5 bases). The germline V gene encodes CDR1 LNHNV and CDR2 YYDKDF (reference sequence). The ends were cut back, 0 bases at V and 3 bases at J, with 9 bases in the middle. This CDR3 spans 15 amino acids. The CDR3 DNA reads as TGTGCCACCAGCAGAGATCGACAGAACAATCAGCCCCAGCATTTT. As protein: CATSRDRQNNQPQHF.

The chain links TRBV5-4 to TRBJ2-5; unclear D gene. The CDR3 contains 12 residues. The germline V gene has CDR1 SGHNT and CDR2 YYREEE (reference sequence). V was shortened by 2 bases and J by 3 bases, with 5 bases between the two germline ends. CDR3 sequence (DNA): TGTGCCAGCAGCTTTGGAGAAGAGACCCAGTACTTC. It yields the protein CASSFGEETQYF. Combining the CDR3 with reference TRBV5-4 and TRBJ2-5 gives the whole variable domain ETGVTQSPTHLIKTRGQQVTLRCSSQSGHNTVSWYQQALGQGPQFIFQYYREEENGRGNFPPRFSGLQFPNYSSELNVNALELDDSALYLCASSFGEETQYFGPGTRLLVL.

The genes are TRBV6-5 and TRBJ2-1; tentative D call: TRBD1 (6 bases). This CDR3 has 13 amino acids. Trimming left V 10 bases short and J 5 bases short, with 15 bases between. CDR1 is MNHEY, CDR2 SVGAGI, per germline. The CDR3 sequence: CATKPGVHNEQFF. CDR3 sequence (DNA): TGTGCCACTAAACCAGGGGTCCACAATGAGCAGTTCTTC.

CDR3 region: CASSSGTSGGYTYEQYF. DNA of the CDR3: TGTGCCAGCAGCTCCGGGACTAGCGGGGGGTATACCTACGAGCAGTACTTC. J is TRBJ2-7 and V is TRBV13; 15 nucleotides match TRBD2. The V segment lost 4 bases and the J segment 2 bases; nucleotides outside the gene matches: 6. This CDR3 contains 17 residues. CDR1 and CDR2 (germline): PRHDT, FYEKMQ (reference sequence). The whole variable domain, remainder taken from reference TRBV13 and TRBJ2-7, is AAGVIQSPRHLIKEKRETATLKCYPIPRHDTVYWYQQGPGQDPQFLISFYEKMQSDKGSIPDRFSAQQFSDYHSELNMSSLELGDSALYFCASSSGTSGGYTYEQYFGPGTRLTVT.